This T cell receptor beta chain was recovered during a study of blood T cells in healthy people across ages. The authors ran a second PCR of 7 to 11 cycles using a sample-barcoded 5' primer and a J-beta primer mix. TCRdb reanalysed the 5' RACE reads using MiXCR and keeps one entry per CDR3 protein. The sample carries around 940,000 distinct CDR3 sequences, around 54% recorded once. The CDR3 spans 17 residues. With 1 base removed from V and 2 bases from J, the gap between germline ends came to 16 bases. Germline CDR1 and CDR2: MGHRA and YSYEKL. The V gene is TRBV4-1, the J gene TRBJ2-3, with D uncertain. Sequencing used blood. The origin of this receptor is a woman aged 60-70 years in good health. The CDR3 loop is CASSQVILGLSTDTQYF. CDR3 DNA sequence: TGCGCCAGCAGCCAAGTAATCCTGGGCCTTTCCACAGATACGCAGTATTTT.